The rows below give T cell receptor beta chains drawn from one sample of a study of T-cell reconstitution after alpha-beta-depleted transplantation in children. Using its own MiXCR run on the PCR reads, TCRdb lists one record per CDR3 protein. Of approximately 15,000 distinct CDR3 sequences in the sample, around an eighth are singletons; the top ten hold around 71%. Sequenced here: PBMCs, mostly from graft donor cells, sampled 180 days after TCRalphabeta/CD19-depleted stem cell transplant. These receptors were collected from a boy in the first two years of life who had a stem cell transplant for Wiskott-Aldrich syndrome, so the T cells may come from the graft donor. Each CDR3 is given without its conserved first and last residue. A D gene is named only where the DNA matches it firmly.

>TRBV18|NA|TRBJ1-3
ASSPGTGSGNTIY
>TRBV12-3/TRBV12-4|NA|TRBJ2-2
ASSSRGNTGELF
>TRBV6-5|TRBD1|TRBJ1-4
ASSYSPSEGAEEKLF
>TRBV29-1|NA|TRBJ2-3
SVAVGRTDTQY
>TRBV6-2/TRBV6-3|NA|TRBJ1-4
ASLRTVHEKLF
>TRBV20-1|TRBD1|TRBJ2-3
SARPGQGRTDTQY
>TRBV3-1|TRBD2|TRBJ2-3
ASSQAKAGVGADTQY
>TRBV4-2|NA|TRBJ2-4
ASSQGPQGGAKNIQY
>TRBV5-1|NA|TRBJ1-1
ASSPRRDTEAF
>TRBV7-9|NA|TRBJ2-1
ASSPGLSSYNEQF
>TRBV20-1|TRBD1|TRBJ2-7
SARDWDRAYEQY
>TRBV3-1|TRBD2|TRBJ2-5
ATSQQSPLAGGETQY
>TRBV5-6|NA|TRBJ2-7
ASALAGSSYEQY
>TRBV5-1|TRBD2|TRBJ2-7
ASSLEVAGAAYEQY
>TRBV20-1|TRBD1|TRBJ1-1
SARERTGKRVNTEAF
>TRBV25-1|NA|TRBJ2-1
ASSDHGWGAEQF
>TRBV5-1|TRBD2|TRBJ2-7
ASSPLPPGLANSAEQY
>TRBV28|NA|TRBJ2-3
ASNLQGTDTQY
>TRBV28|TRBD1|TRBJ2-2
ASISGQDFNTGELF
>TRBV28|NA|TRBJ2-6
ASRGGANVLT
>TRBV15|NA|TRBJ2-7
ATSRGASYEQY
>TRBV7-9|NA|TRBJ1-2
ASSLLYGYT
>TRBV24-1|NA|TRBJ2-5
ATSDGETQY